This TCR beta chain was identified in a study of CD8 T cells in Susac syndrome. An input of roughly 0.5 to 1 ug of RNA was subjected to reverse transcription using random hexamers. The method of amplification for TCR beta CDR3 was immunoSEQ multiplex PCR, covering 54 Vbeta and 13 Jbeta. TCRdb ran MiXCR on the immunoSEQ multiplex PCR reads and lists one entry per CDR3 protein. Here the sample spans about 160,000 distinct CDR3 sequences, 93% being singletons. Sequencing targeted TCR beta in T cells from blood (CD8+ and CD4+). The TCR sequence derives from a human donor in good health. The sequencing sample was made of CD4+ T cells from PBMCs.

Here the CDR3 reads CASSPSGTSGGLSTDTQYF. CDR3 nucleotides: TGTGCCAGCAGCCCTTCCGGGACTAGCGGGGGCCTTAGCACAGATACGCAGTATTTT. The chain recombines TRBV4-2 with TRBJ2-3; TRBD2 agrees at 14 bases. V trimming: 4 bases; J trimming: 0 bases; junction bases outside the gene matches: 9. The CDR3 consists of 19 residues. From germline, CDR1 is LGHNA and CDR2 YNFKEQ.